This TCR beta chain was identified during a study of T cell changes during pregnancy in multiple sclerosis. Generated by immunoSEQ multiplex PCR, the TCRdb table keeps only in-frame clones and is missing some. The sample records approximately 100,000 clones, approximately 91% being singletons. This sample comprised peripheral blood, obtained after pregnancy. The source is a female donor with multiple sclerosis, enrolled in a pregnancy study.

The CDR3 DNA is TGTGCCAGCAGCAGAAAGCGACTGTATAGCAATCAGCCCCAGCATTTT. It yields the protein CASSRKRLYSNQPQHF. This chain joins TRBV21-1 and TRBJ1-5. TRBV21-1 is a recognized pseudogene. The CDR3 covers 16 residues.